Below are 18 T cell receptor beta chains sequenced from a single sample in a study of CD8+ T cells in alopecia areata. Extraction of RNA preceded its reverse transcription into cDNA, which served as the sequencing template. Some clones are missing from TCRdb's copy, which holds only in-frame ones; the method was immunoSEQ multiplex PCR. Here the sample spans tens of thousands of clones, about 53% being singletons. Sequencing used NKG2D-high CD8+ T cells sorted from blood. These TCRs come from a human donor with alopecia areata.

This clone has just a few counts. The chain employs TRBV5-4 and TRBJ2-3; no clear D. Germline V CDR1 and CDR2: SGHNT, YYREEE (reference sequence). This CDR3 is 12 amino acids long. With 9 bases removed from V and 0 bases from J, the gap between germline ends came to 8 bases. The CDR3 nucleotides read TGTGCCAACGGACCAAGCACAGATACGCAGTATTTT. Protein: CANGPSTDTQYF. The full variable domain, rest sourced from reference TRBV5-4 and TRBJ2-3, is ETGVTQSPTHLIKTRGQQVTLRCSSQSGHNTVSWYQQALGQGPQFIFQYYREEENGRGNFPPRFSGLQFPNYSSELNVNALELDDSALYLCANGPSTDTQYFGPGTRLTVL.

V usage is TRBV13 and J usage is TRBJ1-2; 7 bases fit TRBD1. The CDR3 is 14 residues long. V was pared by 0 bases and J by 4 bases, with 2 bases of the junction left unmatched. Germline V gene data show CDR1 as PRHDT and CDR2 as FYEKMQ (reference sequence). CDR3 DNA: TGTGCCAGCAGCTTAGGCAGGGGGGCCTATGGCTACACCTTC. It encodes CASSLGRGAYGYTF.

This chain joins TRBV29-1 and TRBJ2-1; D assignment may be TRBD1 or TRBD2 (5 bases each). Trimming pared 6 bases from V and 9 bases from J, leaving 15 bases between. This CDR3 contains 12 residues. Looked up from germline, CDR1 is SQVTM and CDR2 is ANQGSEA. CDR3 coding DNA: TGCAGCGTAAGGGACGAAGGACGTGAGCAGTTCTTC. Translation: CSVRDEGREQFF.

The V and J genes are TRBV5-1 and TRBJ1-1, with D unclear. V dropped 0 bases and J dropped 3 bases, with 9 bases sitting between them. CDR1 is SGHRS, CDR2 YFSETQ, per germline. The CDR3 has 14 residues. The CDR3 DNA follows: TGCGCCAGCAGCTTGGGGCAGGACGACACTGAAGCTTTCTTT. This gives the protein CASSLGQDDTEAFF.

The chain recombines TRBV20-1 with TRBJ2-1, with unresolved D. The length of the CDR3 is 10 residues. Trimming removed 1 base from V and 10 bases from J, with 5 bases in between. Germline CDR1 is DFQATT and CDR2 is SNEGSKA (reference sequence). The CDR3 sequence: CSARVREQFF. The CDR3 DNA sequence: TGCAGTGCTAGAGTTCGCGAGCAGTTCTTC.

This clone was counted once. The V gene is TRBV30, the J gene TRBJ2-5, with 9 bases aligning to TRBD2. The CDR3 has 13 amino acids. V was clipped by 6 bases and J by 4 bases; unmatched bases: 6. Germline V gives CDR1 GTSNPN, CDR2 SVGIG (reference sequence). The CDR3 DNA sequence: TGTGCCTGTGCGGGGGGGGAAGGAGAGACCCAGTACTTC. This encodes CACAGGEGETQYF.

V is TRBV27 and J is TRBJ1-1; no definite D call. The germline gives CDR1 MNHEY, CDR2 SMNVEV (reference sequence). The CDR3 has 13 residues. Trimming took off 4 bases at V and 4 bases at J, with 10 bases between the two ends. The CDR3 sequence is CASSSSGTTEAFF. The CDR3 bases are TGTGCCAGCAGTTCGTCGGGCACCACTGAAGCTTTCTTT.

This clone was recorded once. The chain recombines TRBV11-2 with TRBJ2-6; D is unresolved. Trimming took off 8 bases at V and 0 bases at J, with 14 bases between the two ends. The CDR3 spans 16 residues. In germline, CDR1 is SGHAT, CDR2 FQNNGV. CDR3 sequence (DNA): TGTGCCAGCCGATTAGAGCCCCTCTCTGGGGCCAACGTCCTGACTTTC. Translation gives CASRLEPLSGANVLTF.

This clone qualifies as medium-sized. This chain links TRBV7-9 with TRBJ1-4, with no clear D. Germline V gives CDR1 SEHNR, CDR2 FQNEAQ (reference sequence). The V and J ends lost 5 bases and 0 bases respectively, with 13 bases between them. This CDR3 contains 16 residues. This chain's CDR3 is CASSPALSATNEKLFF. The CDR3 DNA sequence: TGTGCCAGCAGCCCAGCCCTCTCTGCAACTAATGAAAAACTGTTTTTT. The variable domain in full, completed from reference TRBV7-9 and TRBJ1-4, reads DTGVSQNPRHKITKRGQNVTFRCDPISEHNRLYWYRQTLGQGPEFLTYFQNEAQLEKSRLLSDRFSAERPKGSFSTLEIQRTEQGDSAMYLCASSPALSATNEKLFFGSGTQLSVL.

CDR3 bases: TGTGCCAGCAGCCCGGGGGGACAGGAAGAGACCCAGTACTTC. It is translated as CASSPGGQEETQYF. The chain is built from TRBV9 and TRBJ2-5; maybe TRBD1 (8 bases). The CDR3 has 14 amino acids. V was cut by 4 bases and J by 3 bases, with 13 bases left in between. Germline V gene data show CDR1 as SGDLS and CDR2 as YYNGEE.

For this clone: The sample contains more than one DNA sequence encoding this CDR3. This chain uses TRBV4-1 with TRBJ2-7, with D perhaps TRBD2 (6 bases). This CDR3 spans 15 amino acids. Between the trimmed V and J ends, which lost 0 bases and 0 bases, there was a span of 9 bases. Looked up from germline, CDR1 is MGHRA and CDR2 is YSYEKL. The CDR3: CASSQDFGSSYEQYF. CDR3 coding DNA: TGCGCCAGCAGCCAAGATTTCGGGAGCTCCTACGAGCAGTACTTC.

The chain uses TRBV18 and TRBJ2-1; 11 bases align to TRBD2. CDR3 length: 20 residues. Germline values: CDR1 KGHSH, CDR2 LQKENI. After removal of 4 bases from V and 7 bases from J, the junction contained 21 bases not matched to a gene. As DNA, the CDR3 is TGTGCCAGCTCACAGACTCCGCAACCTAGCGGGGGGCCCTTGTCAAATGAGCAGTTCTTC. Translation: CASSQTPQPSGGPLSNEQFF.

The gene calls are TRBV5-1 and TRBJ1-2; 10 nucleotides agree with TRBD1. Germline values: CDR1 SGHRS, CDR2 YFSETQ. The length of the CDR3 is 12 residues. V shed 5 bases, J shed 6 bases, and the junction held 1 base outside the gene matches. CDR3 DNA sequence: TGCGCCAGCAGGGGACAGGGGAATGGCTACACCTTC. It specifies CASRGQGNGYTF.

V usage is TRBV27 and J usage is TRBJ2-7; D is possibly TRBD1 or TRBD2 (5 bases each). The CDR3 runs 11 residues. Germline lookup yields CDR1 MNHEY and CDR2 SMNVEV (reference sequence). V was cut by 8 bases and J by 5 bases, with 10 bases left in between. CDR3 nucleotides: TGTGCCAGCGGGGGTATAAACGAGCAGTACTTC. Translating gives CASGGINEQYF.

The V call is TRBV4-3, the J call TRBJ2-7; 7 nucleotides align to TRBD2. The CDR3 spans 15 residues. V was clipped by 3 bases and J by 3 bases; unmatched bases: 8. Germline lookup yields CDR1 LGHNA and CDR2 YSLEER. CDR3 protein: CASSQGGAGSYEQYF. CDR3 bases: TGCGCCAGCAGCCAGGGAGGGGCAGGGAGCTACGAGCAGTACTTC.

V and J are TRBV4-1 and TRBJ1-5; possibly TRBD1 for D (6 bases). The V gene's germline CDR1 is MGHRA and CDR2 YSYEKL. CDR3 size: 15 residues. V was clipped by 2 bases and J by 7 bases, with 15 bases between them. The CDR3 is CASSQRDIGGQPQHF. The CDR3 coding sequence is TGCGCCAGCAGCCAACGGGACATCGGAGGCCAGCCCCAGCATTTT.

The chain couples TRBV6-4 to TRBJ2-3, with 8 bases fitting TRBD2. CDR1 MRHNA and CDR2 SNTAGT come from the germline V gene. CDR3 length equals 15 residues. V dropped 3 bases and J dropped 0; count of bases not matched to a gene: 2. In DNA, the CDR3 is TGTGCCAGCAGTGAGACTAGCGCTAGCACAGATACGCAGTATTTT. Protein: CASSETSASTDTQYF.

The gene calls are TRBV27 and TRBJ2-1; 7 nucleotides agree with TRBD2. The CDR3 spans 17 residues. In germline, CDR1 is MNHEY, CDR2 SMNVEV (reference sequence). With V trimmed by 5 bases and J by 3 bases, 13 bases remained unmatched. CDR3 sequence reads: CASSPLPLRELYNEQFF. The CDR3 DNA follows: TGTGCCAGCAGTCCGCTTCCCTTGCGGGAGCTCTACAATGAGCAGTTCTTC.